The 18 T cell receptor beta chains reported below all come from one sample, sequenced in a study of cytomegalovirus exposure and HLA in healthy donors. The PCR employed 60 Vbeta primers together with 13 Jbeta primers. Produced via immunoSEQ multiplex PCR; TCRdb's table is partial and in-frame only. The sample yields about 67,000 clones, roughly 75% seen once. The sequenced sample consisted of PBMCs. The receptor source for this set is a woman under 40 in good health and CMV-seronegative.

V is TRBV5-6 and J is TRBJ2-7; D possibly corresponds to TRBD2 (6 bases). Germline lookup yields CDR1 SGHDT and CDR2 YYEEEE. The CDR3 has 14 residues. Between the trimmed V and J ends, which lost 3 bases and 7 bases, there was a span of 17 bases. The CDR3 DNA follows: TGTGCCAGCAGCTCAGGTGGACCTGGGGGGGAGCAGTACTTC. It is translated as CASSSGGPGGEQYF. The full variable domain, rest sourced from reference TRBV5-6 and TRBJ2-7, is DAGVTQSPTHLIKTRGQQVTLRCSPKSGHDTVSWYQQALGQGPQFIFQYYEEEERQRGNFPDRFSGHQFPNYSSELNVNALLLGDSALYLCASSSGGPGGEQYFGPGTRLTVT.

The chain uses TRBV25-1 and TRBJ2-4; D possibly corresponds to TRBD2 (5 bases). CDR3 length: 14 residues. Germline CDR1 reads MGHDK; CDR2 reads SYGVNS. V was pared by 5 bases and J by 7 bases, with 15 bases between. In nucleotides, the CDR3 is TGTGCCAGCAGTAGCGGTGGTTGGGGTAACATTCAGTACTTC. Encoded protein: CASSSGGWGNIQYF.

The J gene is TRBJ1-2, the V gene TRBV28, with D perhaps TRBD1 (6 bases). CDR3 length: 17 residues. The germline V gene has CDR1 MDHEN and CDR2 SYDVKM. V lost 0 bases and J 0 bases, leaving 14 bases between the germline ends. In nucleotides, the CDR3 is TGTGCCAGCAGTTTATGGGGGGCAGACCGTACTAACTATGGCTACACCTTC. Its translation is CASSLWGADRTNYGYTF.

The CDR3: CASGQEHYEQYF. The CDR3 region has the DNA TGTGCCAGCGGACAGGAACACTACGAGCAGTACTTC. The gene calls are TRBV2 and TRBJ2-7, with 7 bases that match TRBD1. CDR1 and CDR2 (germline): SNHLY, FYNNEI. V lost 8 bases and J lost 3; bases outside the gene matches: 4. This CDR3 is 12 amino acids long.

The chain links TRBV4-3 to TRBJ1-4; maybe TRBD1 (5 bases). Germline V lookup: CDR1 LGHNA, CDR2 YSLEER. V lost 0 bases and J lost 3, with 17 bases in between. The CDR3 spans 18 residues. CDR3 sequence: CASSQDPSKGEANEKLFF. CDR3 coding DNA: TGCGCCAGCAGCCAAGATCCGTCGAAAGGGGAAGCTAATGAAAAACTGTTTTTT.

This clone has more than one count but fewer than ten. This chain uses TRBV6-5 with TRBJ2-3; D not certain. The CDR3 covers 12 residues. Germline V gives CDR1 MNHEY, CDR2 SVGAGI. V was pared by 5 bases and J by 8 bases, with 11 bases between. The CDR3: CASSTSGSTQYF. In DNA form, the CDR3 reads TGTGCCAGCAGTACGAGTGGTAGTACGCAGTATTTT.

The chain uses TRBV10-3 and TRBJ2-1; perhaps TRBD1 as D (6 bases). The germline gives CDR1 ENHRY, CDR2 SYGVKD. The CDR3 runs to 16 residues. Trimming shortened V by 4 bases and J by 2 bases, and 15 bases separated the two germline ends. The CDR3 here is CAISGNTGSTYNEQFF. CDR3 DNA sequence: TGTGCCATCAGTGGGAATACAGGGTCAACCTACAATGAGCAGTTCTTC.

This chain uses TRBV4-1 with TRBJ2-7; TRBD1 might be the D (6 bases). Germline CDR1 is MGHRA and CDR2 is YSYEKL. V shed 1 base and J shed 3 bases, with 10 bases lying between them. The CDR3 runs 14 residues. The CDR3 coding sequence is TGCGCCAGCAGCCAAGTAGGACAGCACTACGAGCAGTACTTC. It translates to CASSQVGQHYEQYF.

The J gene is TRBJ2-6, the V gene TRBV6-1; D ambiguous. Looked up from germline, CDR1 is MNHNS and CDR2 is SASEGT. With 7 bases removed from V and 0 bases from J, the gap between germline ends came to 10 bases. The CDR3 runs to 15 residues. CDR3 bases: TGTGCCAGCATTACTACCTTCTCTGGGGCCAACGTCCTGACTTTC. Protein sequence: CASITTFSGANVLTF.

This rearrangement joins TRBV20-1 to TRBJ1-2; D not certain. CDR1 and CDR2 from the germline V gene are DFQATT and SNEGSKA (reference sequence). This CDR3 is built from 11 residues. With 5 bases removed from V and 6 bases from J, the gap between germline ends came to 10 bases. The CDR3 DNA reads TGCAGTGCTCCACCCGCGGATGGCTACACCTTC. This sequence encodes CSAPPADGYTF.

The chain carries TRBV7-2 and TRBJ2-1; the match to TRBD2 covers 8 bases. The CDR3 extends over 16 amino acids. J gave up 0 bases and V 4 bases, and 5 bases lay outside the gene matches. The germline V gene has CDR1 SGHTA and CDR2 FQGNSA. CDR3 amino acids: CASSSSSGGSYNEQFF. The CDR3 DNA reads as TGTGCCAGCAGCTCGTCGAGCGGGGGCTCCTACAATGAGCAGTTCTTC.

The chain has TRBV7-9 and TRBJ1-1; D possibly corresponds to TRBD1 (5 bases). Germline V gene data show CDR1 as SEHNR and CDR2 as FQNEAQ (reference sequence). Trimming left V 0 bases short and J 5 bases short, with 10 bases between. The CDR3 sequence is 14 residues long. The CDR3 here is CASSLAGVWTEAFF. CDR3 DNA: TGTGCCAGCAGCTTAGCAGGGGTGTGGACTGAAGCTTTCTTT.

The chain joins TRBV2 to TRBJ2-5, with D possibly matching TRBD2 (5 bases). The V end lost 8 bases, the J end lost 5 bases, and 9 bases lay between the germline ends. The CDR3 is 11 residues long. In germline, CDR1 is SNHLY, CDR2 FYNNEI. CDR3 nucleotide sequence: TGTGCCAGCGTGAGGGTGGAGACCCAGTACTTC. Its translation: CASVRVETQYF.

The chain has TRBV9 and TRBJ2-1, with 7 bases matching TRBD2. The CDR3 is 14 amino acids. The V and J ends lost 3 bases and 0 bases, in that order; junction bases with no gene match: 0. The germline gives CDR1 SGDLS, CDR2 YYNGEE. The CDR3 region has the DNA TGTGCCAGCAGCGAGCGGGACTCCTACAATGAGCAGTTCTTC. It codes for CASSERDSYNEQFF.

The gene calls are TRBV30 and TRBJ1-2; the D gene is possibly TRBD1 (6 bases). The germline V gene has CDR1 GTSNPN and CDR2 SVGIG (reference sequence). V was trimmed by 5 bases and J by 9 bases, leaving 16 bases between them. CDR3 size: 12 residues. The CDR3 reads CAWDRGQRSYTF. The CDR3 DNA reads TGTGCCTGGGACCGCGGACAGCGGAGCTACACCTTC. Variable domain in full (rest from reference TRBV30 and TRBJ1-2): SQTIHQWPATLVQPVGSPLSLECTVEGTSNPNLYWYRQAAGRGLQLLFYSVGIGQISSEVPQNLSASRPQDRQFILSSKKLLLSDSGFYLCAWDRGQRSYTFGSGTRLTVV.

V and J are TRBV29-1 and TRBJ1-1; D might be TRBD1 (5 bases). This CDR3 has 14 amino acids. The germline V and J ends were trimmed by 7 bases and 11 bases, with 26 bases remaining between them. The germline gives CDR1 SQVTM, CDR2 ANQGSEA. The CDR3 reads CSAHPPWEGANAFF. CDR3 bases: TGCAGCGCACACCCCCCGTGGGAAGGGGCCAACGCTTTCTTT. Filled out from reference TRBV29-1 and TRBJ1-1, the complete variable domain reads SAVISQKPSRDICQRGTSLTIQCQVDSQVTMMFWYRQQPGQSLTLIATANQGSEATYESGFVIDKFPISRPNLTFSTLTVSNMSPEDSSIYLCSAHPPWEGANAFFGQGTRLTVV.

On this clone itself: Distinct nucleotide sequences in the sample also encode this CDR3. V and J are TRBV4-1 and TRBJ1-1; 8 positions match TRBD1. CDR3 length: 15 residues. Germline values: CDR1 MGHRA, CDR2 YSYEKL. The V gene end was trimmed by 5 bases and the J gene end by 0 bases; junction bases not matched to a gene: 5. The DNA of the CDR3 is TGCGCCAGCAGCGGTGAGGGACAGGTGAACACTGAAGCTTTCTTT. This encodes CASSGEGQVNTEAFF.

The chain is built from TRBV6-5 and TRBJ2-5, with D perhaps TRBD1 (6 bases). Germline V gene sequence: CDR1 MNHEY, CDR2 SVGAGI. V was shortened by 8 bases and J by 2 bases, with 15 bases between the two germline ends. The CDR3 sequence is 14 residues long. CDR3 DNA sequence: TGTGCCAGCGGTTGGGGGACAACTCAAGAGACCCAGTACTTC. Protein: CASGWGTTQETQYF.